A single sample is the source of the 26 T cell receptor beta chains below, sequenced in a study of blood T cell repertoires in COVID-19 (dated by TCRdb to the early 2020s). The library was produced with the immunoSEQ multiplex PCR assay. The immuneACCESS repertoire file appears here via TCRdb, limited to in-frame rearrangements. These files lack a portion of the clones; in checked studies, under half of the deficit traces to unresolved V genes, and the cause of the others is not known. A total of fewer than 350,000 clones appear in this sample, 85% of them only once. The ten most abundant clones make up over 1.5% of the sample. Sequenced sample: PBMCs or T cells enriched from blood (not recorded which). The receptor set was obtained from a woman aged 25 to 39 who had been exposed to COVID-19.

This clone showed up just once. The chain is built from TRBV11-1 and TRBJ2-7, with 7 positions matching TRBD1. The V gene end was trimmed by 4 bases and the J gene end by 6 bases; junction bases not matched to a gene: 9. Germline CDR1 is SGHAT and CDR2 is FQDESV (reference sequence). The CDR3 loop spans 14 amino acids. DNA of the CDR3: TGTGCCAGCAGCTCGGGACAGATCCTAGTCGAGCAGTACTTC. This codes for CASSSGQILVEQYF.

This clone occurred once. The genes are TRBV12-3 or TRBV12-4 and TRBJ1-6, with D possibly being TRBD1 (5 bases). Trimming shortened V by 3 bases and J by 10 bases, and 10 bases separated the two germline ends. CDR3 length: 13 residues. For the CDR3, the DNA is TGTGCCAGCAGTTTGCAGGGTTGGTCACCCCTCCACTTT. It specifies CASSLQGWSPLHF.

The V gene is TRBV27, the J gene TRBJ1-6, with D unclear. Germline loops: CDR1 MNHEY, CDR2 SMNVEV (reference sequence). The CDR3 consists of 12 residues. V was shortened by 4 bases and J by 5 bases, with 3 bases between the two germline ends. CDR3 DNA: TGTGCCAGCAGTTCTGATAATTCACCCCTCCACTTT. Amino acids: CASSSDNSPLHF.

This clone has just one count. The chain has TRBV6-6 and TRBJ2-7, with a possible D match to TRBD2 (5 bases). The CDR3 contains 16 residues. The V and J ends lost 0 bases and 1 base respectively, with 13 bases between them. Germline V CDR1 and CDR2: MNHNY, SVGAGI (reference sequence). CDR3 loop: CASSYSRAGVSYEQYF. The CDR3 bases are TGTGCCAGCAGTTACTCGAGGGCCGGCGTATCCTACGAGCAGTACTTC.

The chain joins TRBV7-3 to TRBJ1-1; no firm D call. This CDR3 spans 13 amino acids. V lost 3 bases to trimming and J lost 14 bases, with 19 bases between them. The germline V gene has CDR1 SGHTA and CDR2 FQGTGA. The DNA for the CDR3 is TGTGCCAGCAGCTTCCGCCGGGATACAGACATCTTCTTT. Amino acids: CASSFRRDTDIFF.

Notes on this clone: The sample contains more than one DNA sequence encoding this CDR3. The chain is built from TRBV5-1 and TRBJ1-2; 7 positions agree with TRBD1. The CDR3 runs 13 residues. Germline values: CDR1 SGHRS, CDR2 YFSETQ. The junction had 5 bases not matched to a gene; V was cut back by 4 bases and J by 5 bases. The CDR3, as DNA: TGCGCCAGCAGCCTCGACAGGGCGTATGGCTACACCTTC. Its translation is CASSLDRAYGYTF. The full variable domain, in which reference TRBV5-1 and TRBJ1-2 provide the parts outside the CDR3, is KAGVTQTPRYLIKTRGQQVTLSCSPISGHRSVSWYQQTPGQGLQFLFEYFSETQRNKGNFPGRFSGRQFSNSRSEMNVSTLELGDSALYLCASSLDRAYGYTFGSGTRLTVV.

V and J are TRBV7-3 and TRBJ2-1; TRBD2 aligns across 7 bases. Looked up from germline, CDR1 is SGHTA and CDR2 is FQGTGA. The CDR3 has 16 residues. J gave up 0 bases and V 0 bases, and 2 bases lay outside the gene matches. The CDR3 DNA follows: TGTGCCAGCAGCTTAACCGGCGGGAGCTCCTACAATGAGCAGTTCTTC. This encodes CASSLTGGSSYNEQFF.

The genes are TRBV6-5 and TRBJ1-6; perhaps TRBD1 as D (6 bases). Germline V CDR1 and CDR2: MNHEY, SVGAGI. With 2 bases removed from V and 8 bases from J, the gap between germline ends came to 16 bases. The CDR3 totals 16 residues. The CDR3 here is CASSYAAGGLYSPLHF. The CDR3 DNA sequence: TGTGCCAGCAGTTACGCTGCGGGGGGCCTTTATTCACCCCTCCACTTT.

V usage is TRBV5-1 and J usage is TRBJ1-2, with D hard to call. The germline V gene encodes CDR1 SGHRS and CDR2 YFSETQ. This CDR3 is built from 11 residues. V was cut by 4 bases and J by 5 bases, with 6 bases left in between. The CDR3 sequence: CASSPDYGYTF. Here the CDR3 DNA reads TGCGCCAGCAGCCCAGATTATGGCTACACCTTC. The variable domain in full, completed from reference TRBV5-1 and TRBJ1-2, reads KAGVTQTPRYLIKTRGQQVTLSCSPISGHRSVSWYQQTPGQGLQFLFEYFSETQRNKGNFPGRFSGRQFSNSRSEMNVSTLELGDSALYLCASSPDYGYTFGSGTRLTVV.

The chain links TRBV7-2 to TRBJ1-2, with TRBD1 as a possible D gene (6 bases). With 6 bases removed from V and 8 bases from J, the gap between germline ends came to 19 bases. CDR1 is SGHTA and CDR2 is FQGNSA in the germline V gene. The CDR3 runs 14 residues. The DNA for the CDR3 is TGTGCCAGCAGTAGCCCATACCACAGGGACGGCTACACCTTC. It translates to CASSSPYHRDGYTF.

The chain carries TRBV5-1 and TRBJ2-7, with 8 bases fitting TRBD1. The V gene end was trimmed by 4 bases and the J gene end by 2 bases; junction bases not matched to a gene: 2. The germline V gene has CDR1 SGHRS and CDR2 YFSETQ. CDR3 length: 13 amino acids. CDR3 in amino acids: CASSPDRAYEQYF. CDR3 coding DNA: TGCGCCAGCAGCCCGGACAGGGCCTACGAGCAGTACTTC.

The table lists this clone with a few counts. The rearrangement links TRBV9 to TRBJ1-6; 7 bases are a match to TRBD1. Germline V lookup: CDR1 SGDLS, CDR2 YYNGEE. The V gene end was trimmed by 4 bases and the J gene end by 7 bases; junction bases not matched to a gene: 20. This CDR3 spans 19 amino acids. CDR3 nucleotides: TGTGCCAGCAGCCCACATCGAGGGGGCAGGTCGTTTCGGAATTCACCCCTCCACTTT. Amino acid sequence: CASSPHRGGRSFRNSPLHF.

The rearrangement joins TRBV4-3 to TRBJ2-7; 8 bases are shared with TRBD2. Germline CDR1 is LGHNA and CDR2 is YSLEER. After removal of 1 base from V and 0 bases from J, the junction contained 5 bases not matched to a gene. CDR3 length: 16 residues. The CDR3: CASSQGSGTSSYEQYF. Here the CDR3 DNA reads TGCGCCAGCAGCCAAGGGTCCGGGACTAGCTCCTACGAGCAGTACTTC.

The V gene is TRBV4-3, the J gene TRBJ2-7; 8 nucleotides match TRBD1. The CDR3 sequence is 16 residues long. The trim removed 0 bases at V and 4 bases at J, leaving 8 bases unmatched. The germline V gene has CDR1 LGHNA and CDR2 YSLEER. The CDR3 nucleotides read TGCGCCAGCAGCCAAGATGTCGGACAGGGATGGTACGAGCAGTACTTC. It encodes CASSQDVGQGWYEQYF.

The chain couples TRBV10-3 to TRBJ1-3; D ambiguous. CDR1 is ENHRY and CDR2 is SYGVKD in the germline V gene. The CDR3 length is 15 residues. V was cut by 0 bases and J by 0 bases, with 6 bases left in between. CDR3 region: CAISESQSSGNTIYF. The DNA for the CDR3 is TGTGCCATCAGTGAGTCACAGAGCTCTGGAAACACCATATATTTT.

V and J are TRBV7-6 and TRBJ2-2; TRBD2 agrees at 9 bases. Germline assignment: CDR1 SGHVS and CDR2 FNYEAQ. V dropped 4 bases and J dropped 5; count of bases not matched to a gene: 5. The CDR3 is made up of 15 amino acids. CDR3 nucleotide sequence: TGTGCCAGCAGCTCCGCTAGCGGGGTAACCGGGGAGCTGTTTTTT. The encoded protein is CASSSASGVTGELFF.

J is TRBJ1-1 and V is TRBV27, with D hard to call. Trimming took off 0 bases at V and 1 base at J, with 6 bases between the two ends. The CDR3 runs 14 residues. Germline V lookup: CDR1 MNHEY, CDR2 SMNVEV (reference sequence). The DNA of the CDR3 is TGTGCCAGCAGTTTATCAGGCGGGAACACTGAAGCTTTCTTT. Its translation: CASSLSGGNTEAFF.

The rearrangement uses TRBV28 and TRBJ1-5; no clear D. Trimming took off 3 bases at V and 4 bases at J, with 19 bases between the two ends. The CDR3 totals 17 residues. Germline V gene lookup returns CDR1 MDHEN and CDR2 SYDVKM. CDR3 nucleotide sequence: TGTGCCAGCAGTTTTCGGCGGGAGGGTTCAGGAAATCAGCCCCAGCATTTT. Protein product: CASSFRREGSGNQPQHF.

The chain is built from TRBV7-2 and TRBJ1-1, with D uncertain. This CDR3 is 15 amino acids long. Looked up from germline, CDR1 is SGHTA and CDR2 is FQGNSA. V lost 1 base and J lost 0, with 9 bases in between. CDR3: CASSLVTGLNTEAFF. In nucleotides, the CDR3 is TGTGCCAGCAGCTTAGTGACGGGTTTGAACACTGAAGCTTTCTTT. Together with reference TRBV7-2 and TRBJ1-1, the CDR3 gives the full variable domain: GAGVSQSPSNKVTEKGKDVELRCDPISGHTALYWYRQSLGQGLEFLIYFQGNSAPDKSGLPSDRFSAERTGGSVSTLTIQRTQQEDSAVYLCASSLVTGLNTEAFFGQGTRLTVV.

The chain employs TRBV7-9 and TRBJ1-1; D is ambiguous. V dropped 5 bases and J dropped 4 bases, with 5 bases sitting between them. Germline values: CDR1 SEHNR, CDR2 FQNEAQ (reference sequence). The CDR3 has 11 residues. This CDR3 is CASSLLTEAFF. CDR3 nucleotides: TGTGCCAGCAGCCTCCTCACTGAAGCTTTCTTT.

The chain is built from TRBV4-3 and TRBJ1-3; D possibly corresponds to TRBD1 (5 bases). CDR1 and CDR2 (germline): LGHNA, YSLEER. The CDR3 loop spans 17 amino acids. The germline V and J ends were trimmed by 0 bases and 2 bases, with 14 bases remaining between them. CDR3 bases: TGCGCCAGCAGCCAAGAAAGAACGGGGGGGGCTGGAAACACCATATATTTT. It encodes CASSQERTGGAGNTIYF.

This chain uses TRBV4-1 with TRBJ1-1; D gene unclear. This CDR3 spans 15 amino acids. Germline CDR1 MGHRA, CDR2 YSYEKL. V dropped 0 bases and J dropped 1 base, with 9 bases sitting between them. CDR3 nucleotide sequence: TGCGCCAGCAGCCAAGATCTCCGTTGGAACACTGAAGCTTTCTTT. Translated, it gives CASSQDLRWNTEAFF.

The chain has TRBV4-1 and TRBJ2-1, with 8 bases fitting TRBD2. Looked up from germline, CDR1 is MGHRA and CDR2 is YSYEKL. Trimming removed 1 base from V and 9 bases from J; junction bases left unmatched: 5. The CDR3 has 14 amino acids. The CDR3 DNA reads as TGCGCCAGCAGCCAAGGTGTTAGCGGGATTGAGCAGTTCTTC. As protein: CASSQGVSGIEQFF.

The chain carries TRBV4-3 and TRBJ1-4, with 8 bases matching TRBD1. J was trimmed by 0 bases and V by 4 bases; bases with no gene match: 13. CDR1 is LGHNA, CDR2 YSLEER, per germline. CDR3 length equals 19 residues. Here the CDR3 DNA reads TGCGCCAGCAGCCGCAAGACAGGGGCCCGCCGCTCAACTAATGAAAAACTGTTTTTT. Translating gives CASSRKTGARRSTNEKLFF.

The V gene is TRBV6-5, the J gene TRBJ2-1; D might be TRBD1 (5 bases). V shed 0 bases and J shed 7 bases, with 7 bases lying between them. The CDR3 is made up of 13 amino acids. Germline V gene sequence: CDR1 MNHEY, CDR2 SVGAGI. CDR3 in amino acids: CASSYSGENEQFF. Here the CDR3 DNA reads TGTGCCAGCAGTTACTCAGGGGAAAATGAGCAGTTCTTC.

This clone appeared a single time. The chain recombines TRBV9 with TRBJ2-7; 9 bases are a match to TRBD2. Trimming at V came to 0 bases and at J to 3 bases, leaving 1 base not matched to a gene. The CDR3 consists of 14 residues. CDR1 SGDLS and CDR2 YYNGEE come from the germline V gene. CDR3 sequence (DNA): TGTGCCAGCAGCGTAGTAGCGGGAGACTACGAGCAGTACTTC. Protein sequence: CASSVVAGDYEQYF.